Reported below is one TCR beta chain. Its specificity is unknown. V dropped 0 bases and J dropped 3; count of bases not matched to a gene: 9. This CDR3 contains 18 residues. Germline V gives CDR1 LGHNA, CDR2 YNFKEQ. The data stem from a study of graft-versus-host responses after intestinal transplantation. Study as a whole: Tacrolimus and steroids were given for around 3 years to all recipients after anti-thymocyte globulin induction. Study-level findings and limits: Analysis identified GvH clones in recipient marrow, with some appearing first in ileum or blood.

Profiled with immunoSEQ multiplex PCR; TCRdb holds only in-frame clones, not every one. Among 90,000 to 120,000 clones listed, about 87% were seen once. The sample was unstimulated CD4+ T cells sorted from spleen or lymph node cells, taken before transplant. The genes are TRBV4-2 and TRBJ2-1; 9 bases are shared with TRBD2. This clonotype originated in a human donor who was the organ donor for an intestinal transplant. The CDR3 loop is CASSQDVASGRLYNEQFF. The CDR3 bases are TGTGCCAGCAGCCAAGATGTAGCCAGCGGGAGGCTCTACAATGAGCAGTTCTTC.